This entry features one TCR beta chain sequence. Constant-region reverse primers amplified full-length variable regions, followed by semi-nested Nested Universal Primer A PCR. A single record per CDR3 protein comes from TCRdb applying MiXCR to the 5' RACE reads. The data hold some 62,000 distinct CDR3 sequences, with roughly 22% observed a single time. Germline CDR1 is SGHAT and CDR2 is FQNNGV. Trimming pared 3 bases from V and 7 bases from J, leaving 6 bases between. The CDR3 contains 12 residues. The rearrangement joins TRBV11-2 to TRBJ1-4; D is unclear. Material for sequencing was memory CD4+ T cells sorted from a lymph node. The sample's subset: memory CD4+ T cells, CD4+CD45RO+CD25-. This clonotype originated in a female donor with breast cancer. CDR3 region: CASSFLIEKLFF. The DNA for the CDR3 is TGTGCCAGCAGCTTCCTGATTGAAAAACTGTTTTTT. Full variable domain (missing parts from reference TRBV11-2 and TRBJ1-4): EAGVAQSPRYKIIEKRQSVAFWCNPISGHATLYWYQQILGQGPKLLIQFQNNGVVDDSQLPKDRFSAERLKGVDSTLKIQPAKLEDSAVYLCASSFLIEKLFFGSGTQLSVL.